The 18 T cell receptor beta chains presented below share a single source sample, sequenced in a study of T cell responses to AZD1222 COVID-19 vaccine. Repertoires were generated with immunoSEQ multiplex PCR, while TCRdb's copy carries only in-frame clones and drops some. Of roughly 140,000 clones listed, roughly 90% were seen once; the top ten hold 1.6%. The specimen was peripheral blood, collected 28 days after the second AZD1222 dose. Receptors were obtained from an adult who received the AZD1222 COVID-19 vaccine.

V gene TRBV5-1 combines with J gene TRBJ2-3, with D perhaps TRBD2 (6 bases). Trimming cost V 0 bases and J 7 bases, with 12 bases left between them. Germline CDR1 is SGHRS and CDR2 is YFSETQ. The CDR3 spans 14 residues. The chain's CDR3 is CASSLAGGGNTQYF. The CDR3 DNA follows: TGCGCCAGCAGCTTGGCCGGGGGAGGAAATACGCAGTATTTT.

This clone showed up just a few times. The CDR3 reads CASSYSGDVQPQHF. Written as DNA, the CDR3 is TGTGCCAGCAGTTACTCGGGGGACGTTCAGCCCCAGCATTTT. V gene TRBV6-5 combines with J gene TRBJ1-5; D is perhaps TRBD1 (5 bases). Germline values: CDR1 MNHEY, CDR2 SVGAGI. Between the trimmed V and J ends, which lost 0 bases and 6 bases, there was a span of 9 bases. The CDR3 spans 14 residues.

V and J are TRBV11-1 and TRBJ1-6; 7 bases align to TRBD1. The CDR3 loop spans 15 amino acids. J was trimmed by 4 bases and V by 1 base; bases with no gene match: 1. Germline V gene lookup returns CDR1 SGHAT and CDR2 FQDESV (reference sequence). The CDR3 spells CASSLEGQYNSPLHF. CDR3 in DNA: TGTGCCAGCAGCTTAGAGGGACAGTATAATTCACCCCTCCACTTT.

This chain uses TRBV2 with TRBJ1-6; D call uncertain. Per germline, CDR1 SNHLY and CDR2 FYNNEI. With 6 bases removed from V and 5 bases from J, the gap between germline ends came to 11 bases. The CDR3 loop spans 14 amino acids. In DNA, the CDR3 is TGTGCCAGCAGACACGGACGGGATAATTCACCCCTCCACTTT. Encoded protein: CASRHGRDNSPLHF.

The rearrangement links TRBV18 to TRBJ1-2; possible D gene TRBD1, 5 bases. Germline lookup yields CDR1 KGHSH and CDR2 LQKENI. This CDR3 region has 15 residues. Trimming stripped 6 bases from V and 5 bases from J, with 19 bases between. CDR3 bases: TGTGCCAGCTCCCCTAGTGAGGGGATGGGATATGGCTACACCTTC. It specifies CASSPSEGMGYGYTF.

The chain links TRBV7-8 to TRBJ1-4; D remains unclear. Trimming left V 7 bases short and J 10 bases short, with 22 bases between. CDR3 length: 15 residues. Germline CDR1 and CDR2: SGHVS and FQNEAQ. DNA for the CDR3: TGTGCCAGCAAAAGAGAAGGACCCGCCGCAGGAAAACTGTTTTTT. This gives the protein CASKREGPAAGKLFF.

V usage is TRBV4-1 and J usage is TRBJ1-5, with 10 bases fitting TRBD1. J lost 6 bases, V lost 1 base, and 6 bases had no gene match. CDR1 MGHRA and CDR2 YSYEKL come from the germline V gene. CDR3 length: 16 residues. The CDR3 reads CASSQGDRGLTQPQHF. CDR3 nucleotides: TGCGCCAGCAGCCAAGGGGACAGGGGTCTGACTCAGCCCCAGCATTTT.

This chain uses TRBV19 with TRBJ1-5; 9 bases map to TRBD1. This CDR3 spans 15 amino acids. The trim removed 3 bases at V and 1 base at J, leaving 1 base unmatched. CDR1 and CDR2 (germline): LNHDA, SQIVND (reference sequence). CDR3 in amino acids: CASSIGQGSNQPQHF. The CDR3 nucleotides read TGTGCCAGTAGTATTGGACAGGGGAGCAATCAGCCCCAGCATTTT.

The V and J genes are TRBV28 and TRBJ1-1; TRBD1 matches at 7 bases. V lost 6 bases to trimming and J lost 4 bases; unmatched junction nucleotides: 5. There are 13 residues in the CDR3. Germline V gene lookup returns CDR1 MDHEN and CDR2 SYDVKM. The CDR3 DNA is TGTGCCAGCAGCCCCAGGGGGATCACTGAAGCTTTCTTT. Protein product: CASSPRGITEAFF.

The chain combines TRBV15 with TRBJ2-1, with D possibly matching TRBD1 (6 bases). Germline V gene data show CDR1 as LNHNV and CDR2 as YYDKDF (reference sequence). There are 12 residues in the CDR3. V lost 6 bases to trimming and J lost 12 bases, with 15 bases between them. CDR3 nucleotides: TGTGCCACCAGTAGACAGGCGCCGGGGCAGTTCTTC. It specifies CATSRQAPGQFF.

The rearrangement links TRBV5-1 to TRBJ2-2; 8 nucleotides align to TRBD2. The V and J ends lost 0 bases and 2 bases, in that order; junction bases with no gene match: 6. This CDR3 spans 17 amino acids. Germline lookup yields CDR1 SGHRS and CDR2 YFSETQ. CDR3 sequence: CASSLASGGPNTGELFF. Here the CDR3 DNA reads TGCGCCAGCAGCTTGGCCTCGGGGGGGCCCAACACCGGGGAGCTGTTTTTT. Full variable domain (remainder filled in from reference TRBV5-1 and TRBJ2-2): KAGVTQTPRYLIKTRGQQVTLSCSPISGHRSVSWYQQTPGQGLQFLFEYFSETQRNKGNFPGRFSGRQFSNSRSEMNVSTLELGDSALYLCASSLASGGPNTGELFFGEGSRLTVL.

The chain carries TRBV7-9 and TRBJ2-7; TRBD1 might be the D (6 bases). Trimming cost V 1 base and J 3 bases, with 7 bases left between them. CDR3 length: 13 amino acids. The germline CDR1 and CDR2 sequences are SEHNR and FQNEAQ (reference sequence). The CDR3 coding sequence is TGTGCCAGCAGCTTAGGCAGGGGCTACGAGCAGTACTTC. This sequence encodes CASSLGRGYEQYF.

This chain links TRBV19 with TRBJ1-1; unclear D gene. This CDR3 comprises 14 residues. Germline V gene data show CDR1 as LNHDA and CDR2 as SQIVND (reference sequence). Trimming took 3 bases from V and 0 from J, leaving 8 bases between them. As DNA, the CDR3 is TGTGCCAGTAGTATTATTGGGGTGAACACTGAAGCTTTCTTT. Translated, it gives CASSIIGVNTEAFF.

The gene calls are TRBV2 and TRBJ2-5, with 9 bases lining up with TRBD1. CDR1 is SNHLY, CDR2 FYNNEI, per germline. The CDR3 is made up of 13 amino acids. The V segment lost 4 bases and the J segment 5 bases; nucleotides outside the gene matches: 2. This CDR3 is CASSGDRAETQYF. In DNA form, the CDR3 reads TGTGCCAGCAGTGGGGACAGGGCTGAGACCCAGTACTTC.

The chain has TRBV28 and TRBJ1-1; 7 positions agree with TRBD1. Germline assignment: CDR1 MDHEN and CDR2 SYDVKM. The CDR3 is made up of 13 amino acids. The V and J ends lost 10 bases and 7 bases, in that order; junction bases with no gene match: 12. CDR3 residues: CATLGRGLGEAFF. As DNA, the CDR3 is TGTGCCACCCTAGGGAGGGGGCTGGGTGAAGCTTTCTTT. Full variable domain (missing parts from reference TRBV28 and TRBJ1-1): DVKVTQSSRYLVKRTGEKVFLECVQDMDHENMFWYRQDPGLGLRLIYFSYDVKMKEKGDIPEGYSVSREKKERFSLILESASTNQTSMYLCATLGRGLGEAFFGQGTRLTVV.

The gene calls are TRBV4-2 and TRBJ2-3; 10 bases match TRBD2. Germline CDR1 LGHNA, CDR2 YNFKEQ. The V and J ends lost 2 bases and 2 bases, in that order; junction bases with no gene match: 10. This CDR3 region has 18 residues. CDR3 sequence reads: CASSQSPLAGGSTDTQYF. CDR3 sequence (DNA): TGTGCCAGCAGCCAATCCCCTTTAGCGGGGGGCTCCACAGATACGCAGTATTTT.

V and J are TRBV7-9 and TRBJ2-1, with 9 positions matching TRBD2. Trimming removed 5 bases from V and 4 bases from J; junction bases left unmatched: 12. The CDR3 has 17 residues. CDR1 SEHNR and CDR2 FQNEAQ come from the germline V gene (reference sequence). Here the CDR3 reads CASSQGLAGALYNEQFF. In DNA form, the CDR3 reads TGTGCCAGCAGCCAGGGGTTAGCGGGGGCCTTGTACAATGAGCAGTTCTTC. Combining the CDR3 with reference TRBV7-9 and TRBJ2-1 gives the whole variable domain DTGVSQNPRHKITKRGQNVTFRCDPISEHNRLYWYRQTLGQGPEFLTYFQNEAQLEKSRLLSDRFSAERPKGSFSTLEIQRTEQGDSAMYLCASSQGLAGALYNEQFFGPGTRLTVL.

The V gene is TRBV9, the J gene TRBJ1-6, with D tentatively TRBD1 (5 bases). The CDR3 totals 16 residues. The germline gives CDR1 SGDLS, CDR2 YYNGEE. V was cut by 4 bases and J by 10 bases, with 21 bases left in between. CDR3 in DNA: TGTGCCAGCAGCCCCAGGGAGGCCGGGGGAGGGTCACCCCTCCACTTT. Amino acids: CASSPREAGGGSPLHF.